The T cell receptor beta chain described here comes from a study of cytomegalovirus exposure and HLA in healthy donors. Primers: 60 Vbeta forward and 13 Jbeta reverse. Method: immunoSEQ multiplex PCR; TCRdb's copy keeps in-frame clones and lacks some. In the table there are around 170,000 clones, approximately 84% of which are singletons. The V gene lost 1 base and the J gene lost 9 bases, with 10 bases spanning the gap. The length of the CDR3 is 13 residues. CDR1 and CDR2 (germline): SGHDN, FVKESK. This sequence originates from a girl aged 10-17 years in good health and CMV-seropositive. Sequences were obtained from PBMCs. This chain joins TRBV14 and TRBJ2-1; the D is unclear. CDR3 sequence: CASSQGRDGEQFF. CDR3 nucleotide sequence: TGTGCCAGCAGCCAAGGCCGAGATGGTGAGCAGTTCTTC.